A single sample gave rise to the 23 T cell receptor beta chains below, sequenced in a study of T cell changes during pregnancy in multiple sclerosis (dated by TCRdb to between 2018 and 2020). Library construction relied on the immunoSEQ multiplex PCR assay. TCRdb re-hosts the immuneACCESS table, in-frame sequences only. Its copies lack some clones; in the studies checked, an unresolved V gene accounts for under half of them, and the cause for the rest is not known. The sample profile shows approximately 110,000 clones; 90% to 95% of them were found once. 1.5% to 1.7% of the sample is taken by the ten largest. The sequenced sample was peripheral blood, obtained in the third trimester of pregnancy. Every receptor here comes from a female donor with multiple sclerosis, enrolled in a pregnancy study.

The chain has TRBV30 and TRBJ1-5; TRBD1 agrees at 8 bases. V was pared by 2 bases and J by 6 bases, with 9 bases of the junction left unmatched. Looked up from germline, CDR1 is GTSNPN and CDR2 is SVGIG (reference sequence). The CDR3 is made up of 15 amino acids. In nucleotides, the CDR3 is TGTGCCTGGAGTCCCAATCAGGGGGCGGGTCAGCCCCAGCATTTT. Translating it yields CAWSPNQGAGQPQHF.

This chain links TRBV2 with TRBJ2-3, with 14 bases lining up with TRBD2. There are 13 residues in the CDR3. With V trimmed by 6 bases and J by 10 bases, 3 bases remained unmatched. The V gene's germline CDR1 is SNHLY and CDR2 FYNNEI. The CDR3 loop reads CASSGTSGGSQYF. CDR3 nucleotide sequence: TGTGCCAGCAGCGGGACTAGCGGGGGATCGCAGTATTTT.

The genes are TRBV5-1 and TRBJ1-4, with TRBD1 identical over 9 bases. CDR3 length: 15 residues. The ends lost 4 bases at V and 7 bases at J; junction bases unmatched: 8. Germline V gives CDR1 SGHRS, CDR2 YFSETQ. CDR3 protein: CASSVGQGSSEKLFF. CDR3 DNA sequence: TGCGCCAGCAGCGTAGGACAGGGGTCGAGTGAAAAACTGTTTTTT.

The rearrangement links TRBV13 to TRBJ1-3, with D possibly TRBD1 on 6 matching bases. This CDR3 spans 16 amino acids. The ends were cut back, 5 bases at V and 0 bases at J, with 14 bases in the middle. Germline assignment: CDR1 PRHDT and CDR2 FYEKMQ (reference sequence). This chain's CDR3 is CASSALPGASGNTIYF. The CDR3 region has the DNA TGTGCCAGCAGCGCCCTCCCAGGGGCCTCTGGAAACACCATATATTTT.

The chain is built from TRBV4-2 and TRBJ1-3; no definite D call. The CDR3 is 16 residues long. The germline CDR1 and CDR2 sequences are LGHNA and YNFKEQ. V was shortened by 0 bases and J by 0 bases, with 9 bases between the two germline ends. CDR3 sequence: CASSQDHLSSGNTIYF. The CDR3 coding sequence is TGTGCCAGCAGCCAAGATCACCTGAGCTCTGGAAACACCATATATTTT.

The rearrangement joins TRBV6-1 to TRBJ1-2; perhaps TRBD1 as D (5 bases). V gave up 2 bases and J gave up 4 bases, with 11 bases separating them. Germline V lookup: CDR1 MNHNS, CDR2 SASEGT. The CDR3 contains 14 residues. Here the CDR3 reads CASSETQGSYGYTF. The CDR3 nucleotides read TGTGCCAGCAGTGAAACGCAGGGAAGCTATGGCTACACCTTC.

The V and J genes are TRBV9 and TRBJ2-5, with D perhaps matching TRBD1 (7 bases). The length of the CDR3 is 15 residues. V gave up 2 bases and J gave up 4 bases, with 15 bases separating them. Per the germline V gene, CDR1 is SGDLS and CDR2 is YYNGEE. The CDR3 reads CASSVQTGRGETQYF. The CDR3 nucleotides read TGTGCCAGCAGCGTCCAGACAGGGCGGGGAGAGACCCAGTACTTC.

CDR3 residues: CATSRDGAGLYEQYF. As DNA, the CDR3 is TGTGCCACCAGCAGAGATGGCGCAGGGCTTTACGAGCAGTACTTC. This chain joins TRBV15 and TRBJ2-7, with D possibly TRBD1 on 5 matching bases. The V and J ends lost 0 bases and 4 bases respectively, with 13 bases between them. In germline, CDR1 is LNHNV, CDR2 YYDKDF (reference sequence). This CDR3 is built from 15 residues.

The chain recombines TRBV9 with TRBJ1-4; the D is unclear. The V gene's germline CDR1 is SGDLS and CDR2 YYNGEE. The CDR3 loop spans 16 amino acids. V lost 0 bases and J 0 bases, leaving 9 bases between the germline ends. The CDR3 loop is CASSVGVAATNEKLFF. In nucleotides, the CDR3 is TGTGCCAGCAGCGTAGGGGTAGCCGCAACTAATGAAAAACTGTTTTTT.

The chain recombines TRBV19 with TRBJ2-5, with 13 bases aligning to TRBD2. Germline V lookup: CDR1 LNHDA, CDR2 SQIVND (reference sequence). The V gene end was trimmed by 1 base and the J gene end by 5 bases; junction bases not matched to a gene: 4. This CDR3 contains 16 residues. The CDR3 is CASSIVGLAGEETQYF. Written as DNA, the CDR3 is TGTGCCAGTAGTATAGTTGGACTAGCGGGAGAGGAGACCCAGTACTTC.

The chain joins TRBV5-1 to TRBJ2-7; 7 nucleotides align to TRBD2. Germline V gene sequence: CDR1 SGHRS, CDR2 YFSETQ. This CDR3 contains 13 residues. Trimming took 7 bases from V and 7 from J; bases not matched to a gene: 11. In nucleotides, the CDR3 is TGCGCCAGCTCGTTTGGGGGGGAGAGGGAGCAGTACTTC. Translated: CASSFGGEREQYF.

The rearrangement links TRBV5-1 to TRBJ2-1; TRBD1 agrees at 8 bases. The CDR3 is 18 residues long. In germline, CDR1 is SGHRS, CDR2 YFSETQ. Trimming at V came to 4 bases and at J to 0 bases, leaving 12 bases not matched to a gene. The CDR3 DNA reads TGCGCCAGCAGCGAACTGCCACAGGGGGGTAGCTCCTACAATGAGCAGTTCTTC. Its translation is CASSELPQGGSSYNEQFF.

This rearrangement joins TRBV9 to TRBJ1-1; D remains ambiguous. Trimming removed 3 bases from V and 4 bases from J, with 10 bases in between. The CDR3 consists of 13 residues. Germline V gives CDR1 SGDLS, CDR2 YYNGEE. The CDR3, as DNA: TGTGCCAGCAGCGCGTCTGGCAGCACTGAAGCTTTCTTT. It specifies CASSASGSTEAFF.

The chain is built from TRBV5-4 and TRBJ1-1, with D hard to call. The CDR3 is made up of 12 amino acids. The V gene lost 3 bases and the J gene lost 3 bases, with 6 bases spanning the gap. CDR1 and CDR2 (germline): SGHNT, YYREEE (reference sequence). The CDR3 DNA sequence: TGTGCCAGCAGCTCCCAGGACACTGAAGCTTTCTTT. Translating gives CASSSQDTEAFF. Full variable domain (outside the CDR3, taken from reference TRBV5-4 and TRBJ1-1): ETGVTQSPTHLIKTRGQQVTLRCSSQSGHNTVSWYQQALGQGPQFIFQYYREEENGRGNFPPRFSGLQFPNYSSELNVNALELDDSALYLCASSSQDTEAFFGQGTRLTVV.

J is TRBJ1-2 and V is TRBV5-6; D is undetermined. CDR3 length equals 14 residues. The germline V and J ends were trimmed by 5 bases and 0 bases, with 11 bases remaining between them. Germline loops: CDR1 SGHDT, CDR2 YYEEEE. Here the CDR3 DNA reads TGTGCCAGCAGTGAGGGTCCCCCTAACTATGGCTACACCTTC. It specifies CASSEGPPNYGYTF.

This clone was recorded a few times. V gene TRBV2 combines with J gene TRBJ2-2; D is ambiguous. The length of the CDR3 is 12 residues. V shed 8 bases and J shed 1 base, with 5 bases lying between them. CDR1 SNHLY and CDR2 FYNNEI come from the germline V gene. The CDR3 region is CASSQNTGELFF. In DNA form, the CDR3 reads TGTGCCAGCTCCCAGAACACCGGGGAGCTGTTTTTT.

This rearrangement joins TRBV5-6 to TRBJ2-2; D might be TRBD2 (6 bases). The CDR3 spans 13 residues. The V gene's germline CDR1 is SGHDT and CDR2 YYEEEE. Trimming removed 4 bases at V and 4 bases at J, with 8 bases between. CDR3 in DNA: TGTGCCAGCAGCCCCGGGAGCACCGGGGAGCTGTTTTTT. Protein product: CASSPGSTGELFF.

The rearrangement uses TRBV28 and TRBJ2-3, with 7 bases matching TRBD2. The CDR3 contains 17 residues. Germline V gives CDR1 MDHEN, CDR2 SYDVKM. V was clipped by 4 bases and J by 1 base; unmatched bases: 11. The CDR3 bases are TGTGCCAGCAGTTCACCCCAAGGACTAGGGGGCACAGATACGCAGTATTTT. Protein sequence: CASSSPQGLGGTDTQYF.

The chain's CDR3 is CASSTGQGARTGELFF. Here the CDR3 DNA reads TGTGCCAGCAGCACCGGACAGGGGGCGAGGACCGGGGAGCTGTTTTTT. The chain uses TRBV9 and TRBJ2-2; 11 bases are shared with TRBD1. Germline CDR1 and CDR2: SGDLS and YYNGEE. Germline trimming cut 4 bases from V and 5 bases from J; bases unmatched to any gene: 7. The CDR3 has 16 residues.

This chain uses TRBV19 with TRBJ1-3; TRBD1 agrees at 10 bases. The CDR3 runs 18 residues. Germline V gene sequence: CDR1 LNHDA, CDR2 SQIVND (reference sequence). With 7 bases clipped from V and 0 bases from J, the junction kept 12 bases outside the gene matches. CDR3 protein: CASTSTRTGGTSGNTIYF. The CDR3 nucleotides read TGTGCCAGTACCTCTACCAGGACAGGGGGGACCTCTGGAAACACCATATATTTT. Together with reference TRBV19 and TRBJ1-3, the CDR3 gives the full variable domain: DGGITQSPKYLFRKEGQNVTLSCEQNLNHDAMYWYRQDPGQGLRLIYYSQIVNDFQKGDIAEGYSVSREKKESFPLTVTSAQKNPTAFYLCASTSTRTGGTSGNTIYFGEGSWLTVV.

The rearrangement links TRBV7-2 to TRBJ1-5; 8 nucleotides line up with TRBD1. The CDR3 is made up of 18 amino acids. Looked up from germline, CDR1 is SGHTA and CDR2 is FQGNSA. The ends lost 1 base at V and 11 bases at J; junction bases unmatched: 19. CDR3 protein: CASSLVHGKGQDPLAQHF. CDR3 bases: TGTGCCAGCAGCTTAGTTCACGGGAAGGGACAGGATCCTCTGGCCCAGCATTTT.

The J gene is TRBJ1-1, the V gene TRBV5-4, with D possibly TRBD1 on 6 matching bases. There are 17 residues in the CDR3. The V and J ends lost 0 bases and 1 base respectively, with 16 bases between them. Per germline, CDR1 SGHNT and CDR2 YYREEE (reference sequence). CDR3 nucleotides: TGTGCCAGCAGCTTGGCCAGGGGCCATCCCCCGAACACTGAAGCTTTCTTT. Translating it yields CASSLARGHPPNTEAFF.

The genes are TRBV11-2 and TRBJ2-4; possibly TRBD1 for D (6 bases). V dropped 7 bases and J dropped 8 bases, with 21 bases sitting between them. The CDR3 loop spans 15 amino acids. Per germline, CDR1 SGHAT and CDR2 FQNNGV. The CDR3 DNA follows: TGTGCCAGCACCATGGACAGCCTCCCCCTGGACATTCAGTACTTC. Encoded protein: CASTMDSLPLDIQYF.